The 16 T cell receptor beta chains below come from one sample, sequenced in a study of CD8+ T cells in alopecia areata. Sequencing relied on a cDNA template that was reverse transcribed from extracted RNA. Method: immunoSEQ multiplex PCR; TCRdb's copy keeps in-frame clones and lacks some. The data show 110,000 to 150,000 clones, with roughly 50% seen just once and more than 15% held by the top ten. The treatment was: oral pan-JAK inhibitor, 5-10 mg twice daily. The sample consisted of CD8+ T cells sorted from blood, taken at week 4, from a patient treated with tofacitinib. The receptors were gathered from a human donor with alopecia areata.

This chain links TRBV5-1 with TRBJ1-2; 7 bases match TRBD1. This CDR3 comprises 13 residues. V trimming: 0 bases; J trimming: 6 bases; junction bases outside the gene matches: 2. The germline V gene has CDR1 SGHRS and CDR2 YFSETQ. CDR3 sequence reads: CASSLDRGNGYTF. CDR3 coding DNA: TGCGCCAGCAGCTTGGACAGGGGTAATGGCTACACCTTC.

The chain combines TRBV20-1 with TRBJ2-3, with D perhaps TRBD2 (5 bases). The V and J ends lost 7 bases and 9 bases respectively, with 11 bases between them. The CDR3 spans 10 residues. Germline loops: CDR1 DFQATT, CDR2 SNEGSKA (reference sequence). This CDR3 is CSGLLETQYF. The CDR3 nucleotides read TGCAGTGGACTACTAGAAACGCAGTATTTT.

This chain links TRBV5-1 with TRBJ2-5; D might be TRBD1 or TRBD2, each matching 5 bases. CDR1 is SGHRS and CDR2 is YFSETQ in the germline V gene. Trimming shortened V by 7 bases and J by 6 bases, and 19 bases separated the two germline ends. This CDR3 comprises 14 residues. DNA for the CDR3: TGCGCCAGCCACGACAGAGGGCTGATTCAGACCCAGTACTTC. It specifies CASHDRGLIQTQYF.

This chain joins TRBV5-6 and TRBJ2-7; D possibly corresponds to TRBD1 (6 bases). Germline values: CDR1 SGHDT, CDR2 YYEEEE. Between the trimmed V and J ends, which lost 0 bases and 4 bases, there was a span of 17 bases. This CDR3 has 16 amino acids. CDR3 amino acids: CASSLGAAGEWYEQYF. The CDR3 nucleotides read TGTGCCAGCAGCTTGGGGGCGGCAGGGGAGTGGTACGAGCAGTACTTC. The complete variable domain, with remaining parts taken from reference TRBV5-6 and TRBJ2-7, reads DAGVTQSPTHLIKTRGQQVTLRCSPKSGHDTVSWYQQALGQGPQFIFQYYEEEERQRGNFPDRFSGHQFPNYSSELNVNALLLGDSALYLCASSLGAAGEWYEQYFGPGTRLTVT.

The chain is built from TRBV5-4 and TRBJ2-7; D may be TRBD1 (6 bases). There are 13 residues in the CDR3. V was trimmed by 4 bases and J by 4 bases, leaving 12 bases between them. Germline V gene sequence: CDR1 SGHNT, CDR2 YYREEE (reference sequence). DNA of the CDR3: TGTGCCAGCAGCCAGGGGCTAGAGTACGAGCAGTACTTC. Residues: CASSQGLEYEQYF.

The chain recombines TRBV7-9 with TRBJ1-2; 7 nucleotides line up with TRBD1. The CDR3 covers 15 residues. Per germline, CDR1 SEHNR and CDR2 FQNEAQ (reference sequence). V trimming: 2 bases; J trimming: 6 bases; junction bases outside the gene matches: 9. CDR3 coding DNA: TGTGCCAGCAGCTTAACTCAGGGGGGTTTGAATGGCTACACCTTC. Its translation: CASSLTQGGLNGYTF.

This chain links TRBV27 with TRBJ1-2; D remains unclear. This CDR3 region has 15 residues. Per germline, CDR1 MNHEY and CDR2 SMNVEV (reference sequence). The V end was cut by 2 bases, the J end by 8 bases, with 18 bases between. In DNA, the CDR3 is TGTGCCAGCAGTTTAACCCCTCGGAGGGCTGACGGCTACACCTTC. This encodes CASSLTPRRADGYTF.

This rearrangement joins TRBV11-2 to TRBJ1-2, with a weak D call TRBD1 (6 bases). The V gene's germline CDR1 is SGHAT and CDR2 FQNNGV. The CDR3 length is 15 residues. V lost 2 bases and J lost 5, with 15 bases in between. CDR3 DNA sequence: TGTGCCAGCAGCTTATTAGGGGGAAGCGCTTATGGCTACACCTTC. Protein: CASSLLGGSAYGYTF.

The V and J genes are TRBV2 and TRBJ2-1; D remains unclear. The length of the CDR3 is 16 residues. Germline values: CDR1 SNHLY, CDR2 FYNNEI. Trimming pared 7 bases from V and 0 bases from J, leaving 16 bases between. Here the CDR3 reads CASTLSKAPSYNEQFF. The CDR3 nucleotides are TGTGCCAGCACCCTAAGCAAAGCGCCCTCCTACAATGAGCAGTTCTTC.

The rearrangement uses TRBV15 and TRBJ2-7, with 8 bases aligning to TRBD2. Germline V gives CDR1 LNHNV, CDR2 YYDKDF (reference sequence). The V gene end was trimmed by 0 bases and the J gene end by 5 bases; junction bases not matched to a gene: 6. CDR3 length: 15 amino acids. CDR3 coding DNA: TGTGCCACCAGCAGAGATCAAAGCGGGGGAAACGAGCAGTACTTC. Translating it yields CATSRDQSGGNEQYF. The whole variable domain, remainder taken from reference TRBV15 and TRBJ2-7, is DAMVIQNPRYQVTQFGKPVTLSCSQTLNHNVMYWYQQKSSQAPKLLFHYYDKDFNNEADTPDNFQSRRPNTSFCFLDIRSPGLGDTAMYLCATSRDQSGGNEQYFGPGTRLTVT.

This clone occurred a few times. A much larger clonotype is one base distant, so this may be a read error. The V gene is TRBV5-4, the J gene TRBJ2-2; D is undetermined. CDR3 length equals 11 residues. CDR1 SGHNT and CDR2 YYREEE come from the germline V gene (reference sequence). V shed 2 bases and J shed 6 bases, with 2 bases lying between them. The CDR3 loop is CASSFAGELFF. The CDR3 coding sequence is TGTGCCAGCAGCTTTGCCGGGGAGCTGTTTTTT.

This clone was recorded only once. The rearrangement links TRBV10-3 to TRBJ2-1; 13 nucleotides match TRBD2. Germline CDR1 ENHRY, CDR2 SYGVKD. The CDR3 length is 17 residues. After removal of 0 bases from V and 8 bases from J, the junction contained 7 bases not matched to a gene. CDR3 sequence reads: CAISESKGLAGRHEQFF. The CDR3 coding sequence is TGTGCCATCAGTGAGTCGAAGGGACTAGCGGGGAGGCATGAGCAGTTCTTC.

This clone was seen more than once but under ten times. The chain is built from TRBV10-3 and TRBJ2-1; TRBD1 matches 7 bases. The length of the CDR3 is 14 residues. CDR1 ENHRY and CDR2 SYGVKD come from the germline V gene. V shed 3 bases and J 8 bases; nucleotides not matched to a gene: 7. The CDR3 sequence: CAISDRGIVDEQFF. In nucleotides, the CDR3 is TGTGCCATCAGTGACAGGGGGATTGTGGATGAGCAGTTCTTC.

V gene TRBV29-1 combines with J gene TRBJ2-1; D ambiguous. V dropped 7 bases and J dropped 8 bases, with 9 bases sitting between them. This CDR3 contains 10 residues. Germline V CDR1 and CDR2: SQVTM, ANQGSEA. The CDR3 nucleotides read TGCAGCGCCCAAATCGATGAGCAGTTCTTC. Translated: CSAQIDEQFF.

This clone was found once. DNA of the CDR3: TGCGCCAGCAGCCAAGTTTACGAGCAGTACTTC. Residues: CASSQVYEQYF. The chain is built from TRBV4-1 and TRBJ2-7; no clear D. Trimming shortened V by 1 base and J by 4 bases, and 2 bases separated the two germline ends. Germline V gives CDR1 MGHRA, CDR2 YSYEKL. CDR3 size: 11 residues.

The rearrangement uses TRBV21-1 and TRBJ1-5; no DNA check was done on the table's D call, TRBD1. TRBV21-1 is a pseudogene segment. The CDR3 has 18 residues. For the CDR3, the DNA is TGTGCCAGCAGCAAAGCGCCCTTGGGACAGGGGCAAAATCAGCCCCAGCATTTT. This sequence encodes CASSKAPLGQGQNQPQHF.